A selection of T cell receptor beta chains follows, all from one sample in a study of cytomegalovirus exposure and HLA in healthy donors. Generated by immunoSEQ multiplex PCR, the TCRdb table keeps only in-frame clones and is missing some. The repertoire holds 95,000 to 120,000 clones, with 82% as singletons. The sequenced sample consisted of PBMCs. Receptors were obtained from a woman aged 18-29 years in good health and CMV-seronegative. CDR3s include the opening cysteine and the closing phenylalanine or tryptophan. Clone size is stated in some rows and not others, as once, few, many or a class when expanded.

TRBJ2-1 | 15 | - | TRBV6-4 | CASSRGGPSYNEQFF
TRBJ1-1 | 13 | - | TRBV4-1 | CASSLGQDTEAFF
TRBJ2-5 | 14 | - | TRBV15 | CATSRVSRRETQYF
TRBJ1-5 | 13 | few | TRBV2 | CASGNTGKQPQHF
TRBJ2-2 | 18 | - | TRBV4-2 | CASSQEFGAGGPRGELFF
TRBJ2-3 | 17 | - | TRBV11-2 | CASSLTGGAGSTDTQYF
TRBJ1-2 | 12 | - | TRBV11-2 | CASSPRRRDYTF
TRBJ1-1 | 11 | - | TRBV29-1 | CSATTPRAAFF
TRBJ1-1 | 16 | once | TRBV29-1 | CSVLDWGHEGNTEAFF
TRBJ1-1 | 17 | - | TRBV5-4 | CASSRGGFTTLNTEAFF
TRBJ1-1 | 13 | - | TRBV9 | CASSVATEGVAFF
TRBJ2-5 | 14 | - | TRBV14 | CASSQWQRQETQYF
TRBJ1-5 | 17 | - | TRBV4-1 | CASSHFLGQGNNQPQHF
TRBJ1-2 | 14 | - | TRBV19 | CATRWPGQGNRYTF
TRBJ1-6 | 16 | - | TRBV7-2 | CASSLAGTDPNSPLHF
TRBJ1-1 | 19 | - | TRBV19 | CASSPNAWREGRVNTEAFF
TRBJ1-1 | 14 | - | TRBV19 | CASTEGRGNTEAFF
TRBJ1-1 | 13 | - | TRBV29-1 | CSVEAEKGTEAFF
TRBJ2-3 | 15 | once | TRBV14 | CASSQDHSLTDTQYF
TRBJ2-3 | 11 | - | TRBV10-2 | CASTNGDTQYF
TRBJ2-1 | 14 | once | TRBV18 | CASSTAEGAYEQFF
TRBJ1-4 | 13 | - | TRBV29-1 | CSVAHRQGEKLFF
TRBJ2-3 | 15 | - | TRBV2 | CASRGTQTRTDTQYF
TRBJ2-1 | 13 | - | TRBV30 | CAWGTSLYNEQFF